These 28 T cell receptor beta chains originate from one sample sequenced in a study of T cells after yellow fever vaccination. TCRdb independently ran MiXCR on the 5' RACE reads; one entry per CDR3 protein. The sample includes 450,000 to 650,000 distinct CDR3 sequences, roughly 12% of them seen just once. Sequencing used PBMCs, obtained on the day of the yellow fever booster vaccination. Receptor source: a man younger than 45 who received the YFV17D yellow fever vaccine.

V and J are TRBV12-3 or TRBV12-4 and TRBJ1-6; no clear D gene. Between the trimmed V and J ends, which lost 7 bases and 7 bases, there was a span of 14 bases. The CDR3 consists of 14 residues. CDR3: CASTLHRNNSPLHF. CDR3 DNA: TGTGCCAGCACCTTACACCGAAACAATTCACCCCTCCACTTT.

This clonotype was seen only a few times. The V gene is TRBV5-4, the J gene TRBJ1-6; maybe TRBD1 (5 bases). This CDR3 region has 16 residues. The germline gives CDR1 SGHNT, CDR2 YYREEE (reference sequence). The ends were cut back, 1 base at V and 9 bases at J, with 17 bases in the middle. For the CDR3, the DNA is TGTGCCAGCAGCTTGAGGGGTCGGGGCAGTCGTTCACCCCTCCACTTT. Protein: CASSLRGRGSRSPLHF.

The genes are TRBV12-3 or TRBV12-4 and TRBJ2-1; D not certain. This CDR3 region has 14 residues. V lost 6 bases and J 8 bases, leaving 17 bases between the germline ends. CDR3 nucleotides: TGTGCCAGCAGCCCCCCCTTGTTCTTCTATGAGCAGTTCTTC. It codes for CASSPPLFFYEQFF.

CDR3 residues: CASSPPANSYEQYF. In DNA, the CDR3 is TGTGCCAGCTCACCACCGGCCAACTCCTACGAGCAGTACTTC. V usage is TRBV18 and J usage is TRBJ2-7; D uncertain. CDR3 length: 14 amino acids. Germline-derived CDR1 and CDR2 are KGHSH and LQKENI. V lost 0 bases and J 0 bases, leaving 6 bases between the germline ends.

This clonotype occurred a few times. J is TRBJ2-1 and V is TRBV20-1; no clear D. Between the trimmed V and J ends, which lost 1 base and 7 bases, there was a span of 8 bases. CDR3 length: 12 residues. In germline, CDR1 is DFQATT, CDR2 SNEGSKA (reference sequence). The CDR3: CSARGGWNEQFF. The CDR3 DNA is TGCAGTGCTAGAGGCGGTTGGAATGAGCAGTTCTTC.

This clonotype was observed a few times. The J gene is TRBJ1-5, the V gene TRBV6-2 or TRBV6-3; D possibly corresponds to TRBD1 (5 bases). This CDR3 has 16 amino acids. Germline V lookup: CDR1 MNHEY, CDR2 SVGEGT. Trimming stripped 6 bases from V and 3 bases from J, with 18 bases between. The CDR3 region is CASRHRGQDTNQPQHF. CDR3 coding DNA: TGTGCCAGCAGGCACCGCGGGCAGGACACCAATCAGCCCCAGCATTTT.

The chain employs TRBV5-1 and TRBJ1-1; a possible D gene is TRBD1 (6 bases). Germline V lookup: CDR1 SGHRS, CDR2 YFSETQ. V lost 1 base, J lost 4 bases, and 17 bases lay in between. The CDR3 spans 16 residues. This chain's CDR3 is CASSLQQGQIGTEAFF. CDR3 DNA sequence: TGCGCCAGCAGCTTGCAACAGGGACAAATCGGCACTGAAGCTTTCTTT.

In this sample, this clonotype turned up many times. The rearrangement links TRBV7-2 to TRBJ2-7, with D unclear. Looked up from germline, CDR1 is SGHTA and CDR2 is FQGNSA. V shed 5 bases and J shed 0 bases, with 8 bases lying between them. The length of the CDR3 is 13 residues. This CDR3 reads CASSALSSYEQYF. CDR3 coding DNA: TGTGCCAGCAGCGCCCTGAGCTCCTACGAGCAGTACTTC.

The J gene is TRBJ2-5, the V gene TRBV7-8; unclear D gene. This CDR3 contains 15 residues. With 1 base removed from V and 1 base from J, the gap between germline ends came to 10 bases. Germline assignment: CDR1 SGHVS and CDR2 FQNEAQ. The CDR3 region has the DNA TGTGCCAGCAGCTTAGATACGGGCTCCCAAGAGACCCAGTACTTC. Protein sequence: CASSLDTGSQETQYF.

The chain links TRBV18 to TRBJ2-5; 8 bases fit TRBD1. V lost 1 base, J lost 2 bases, and 3 bases stayed unmatched. Germline assignment: CDR1 KGHSH and CDR2 LQKENI. CDR3 length equals 15 residues. The CDR3 loop reads CASSPRTGLQETQYF. The CDR3 region has the DNA TGTGCCAGCTCACCACGGACAGGGCTTCAAGAGACCCAGTACTTC.

This clonotype has at least ten counts. The chain employs TRBV12-3 or TRBV12-4 and TRBJ2-5, with 12 bases aligning to TRBD1. V shed 5 bases and J 5 bases; nucleotides not matched to a gene: 6. CDR3 length: 15 residues. The CDR3 reads CASSRGQGAKETQYF. CDR3 coding DNA: TGTGCCAGCAGTCGGGGACAGGGGGCAAAGGAGACCCAGTACTTC.

The table lists this clonotype with many counts. The rearrangement joins TRBV7-2 to TRBJ2-1; D is perhaps TRBD1 or TRBD2 (5 bases each). The germline V gene has CDR1 SGHTA and CDR2 FQGNSA. This CDR3 contains 15 residues. The germline V and J ends were trimmed by 4 bases and 0 bases, with 10 bases remaining between them. Here the CDR3 DNA reads TGTGCCAGCAGCTCGACTACAGGCTCCTACAATGAGCAGTTCTTC. It codes for CASSSTTGSYNEQFF.

This clonotype was counted a few times. This sequence joins TRBV5-1 and TRBJ2-1, with 9 positions matching TRBD1. V shed 0 bases and J 5 bases; nucleotides not matched to a gene: 18. The germline gives CDR1 SGHRS, CDR2 YFSETQ. This CDR3 is built from 20 residues. The CDR3 DNA sequence: TGCGCCAGCAGCTTGGCCACATCAACGCCTGGACAGGGGTTAAACAATGAGCAGTTCTTC. Translation: CASSLATSTPGQGLNNEQFF.

The chain joins TRBV24-1 to TRBJ2-3; perhaps TRBD2 as D (5 bases). V lost 5 bases to trimming and J lost 6 bases, with 8 bases between them. The CDR3 consists of 12 residues. Germline CDR1 KGHDR, CDR2 SFDVKD. The CDR3 DNA reads as TGTGCCACCAGTGTGTCGGGGGATACGCAGTATTTT. The encoded protein is CATSVSGDTQYF.

This clonotype has just a few counts. The chain carries TRBV3-1 and TRBJ1-2, with no clear D. Germline assignment: CDR1 LGHDT and CDR2 YNNKEL (reference sequence). CDR3 length equals 12 residues. Trimming took off 2 bases at V and 7 bases at J, with 8 bases between the two ends. This chain's CDR3 is CASSQTLSGYTF. The CDR3 nucleotides are TGTGCCAGCAGCCAAACGCTTAGTGGCTACACCTTC.

This clonotype came up many times. The chain couples TRBV14 to TRBJ2-2, with D possibly matching TRBD1 (6 bases). CDR3 length: 15 residues. V lost 2 bases to trimming and J lost 4 bases, with 11 bases between them. Germline V lookup: CDR1 SGHDN, CDR2 FVKESK. The chain's CDR3 is CASSQNLRGTGELFF. DNA of the CDR3: TGTGCCAGCAGCCAAAACCTCAGGGGCACCGGGGAGCTGTTTTTT.

This clonotype was counted only a few times. The rearrangement joins TRBV12-3 or TRBV12-4 to TRBJ2-7, with 7 bases lining up with TRBD2. V lost 3 bases and J lost 9; bases outside the gene matches: 11. The CDR3 length is 14 residues. The CDR3 DNA is TGTGCCAGCAGTTTCGTGGGAGGGCCGAAGTGGCAGTACTTC. Translated, it gives CASSFVGGPKWQYF.

The chain carries TRBV12-3 or TRBV12-4 and TRBJ2-5; 7 bases are a match to TRBD1. With 4 bases clipped from V and 7 bases from J, the junction kept 9 bases outside the gene matches. The CDR3 loop spans 14 amino acids. In nucleotides, the CDR3 is TGTGCCAGCAGTTCGGACAGGACAATTGGGACCCAGTACTTC. Protein sequence: CASSSDRTIGTQYF.

This clonotype was observed a handful of times. The V and J genes are TRBV14 and TRBJ2-3; 10 positions agree with TRBD2. Germline CDR1 and CDR2: SGHDN and FVKESK. This CDR3 is built from 17 residues. The ends lost 1 base at V and 4 bases at J; junction bases unmatched: 8. CDR3 sequence reads: CASSQAGGLAGADTQYF. The DNA of the CDR3 is TGTGCCAGCAGCCAAGCGGGAGGGCTAGCGGGAGCAGATACGCAGTATTTT.

This clonotype occurred a few times. The V call is TRBV20-1, the J call TRBJ2-1; D is tentatively TRBD1 or TRBD2 (5 bases each). Germline loops: CDR1 DFQATT, CDR2 SNEGSKA (reference sequence). Between the trimmed V and J ends, which lost 7 bases and 9 bases, there was a span of 16 bases. The CDR3 length is 12 residues. CDR3 amino acids: CSEQGSGSEQFF. The DNA for the CDR3 is TGCAGTGAGCAGGGTTCGGGAAGTGAGCAGTTCTTC.

This clonotype was observed a few times. J is TRBJ2-7 and V is TRBV3-1, with a tentative D call TRBD2 (6 bases). Trimming removed 7 bases from V and 3 bases from J, with 19 bases in between. This CDR3 is 15 amino acids long. CDR1 and CDR2 (germline): LGHDT, YNNKEL (reference sequence). CDR3 protein: CASTSARRRGYEQYF. The CDR3 DNA sequence: TGTGCCAGCACCTCCGCTCGCAGGAGGGGCTACGAGCAGTACTTC.

This clonotype was seen a handful of times. The chain joins TRBV30 to TRBJ2-1; D possibly corresponds to TRBD2 (5 bases). CDR1 is GTSNPN, CDR2 SVGIG, per germline (reference sequence). Trimming took 0 bases from V and 14 from J, leaving 14 bases between them. The CDR3 is made up of 12 amino acids. Here the CDR3 DNA reads TGTGCCTGGAGTGTACGATGGAGTAGCGAGTTCTTC. Its translation: CAWSVRWSSEFF.

This clonotype was seen a few times. The chain has TRBV5-1 and TRBJ2-3, with 9 bases aligning to TRBD2. The germline V gene has CDR1 SGHRS and CDR2 YFSETQ. The CDR3 totals 14 residues. Losses at the gene ends were 6 bases for V and 4 bases for J; bases not matched to a gene: 6. In DNA form, the CDR3 reads TGCGCCAGCACCCTAGCGGGAATTGCAGATACGCAGTATTTT. Its protein is CASTLAGIADTQYF.

The genes are TRBV5-1 and TRBJ2-3; D is tentatively TRBD1 or TRBD2 (5 bases each). V dropped 4 bases and J dropped 14 bases, with 26 bases sitting between them. The germline CDR1 and CDR2 sequences are SGHRS and YFSETQ. CDR3 length: 15 residues. The DNA for the CDR3 is TGCGCCAGCAGCGAGACTTCGGATGCCTCCGGGGCACCGTATTTT. Translation: CASSETSDASGAPYF. The whole variable domain, filled in from reference TRBV5-1 and TRBJ2-3, reads KAGVTQTPRYLIKTRGQQVTLSCSPISGHRSVSWYQQTPGQGLQFLFEYFSETQRNKGNFPGRFSGRQFSNSRSEMNVSTLELGDSALYLCASSETSDASGAPYFGPGTRLTVL.

This clonotype was observed once. The chain recombines TRBV4-2 with TRBJ2-7; D call uncertain. The germline V gene encodes CDR1 LGHNA and CDR2 YNFKEQ. The V gene lost 0 bases and the J gene lost 6 bases, with 12 bases spanning the gap. This CDR3 has 14 amino acids. The CDR3 nucleotides are TGTGCCAGCAGCCAAGAGGTCACGCTCTCCGAGCAGTACTTC. The encoded protein is CASSQEVTLSEQYF.

The chain uses TRBV20-1 and TRBJ2-7; 10 bases align to TRBD2. CDR1 DFQATT and CDR2 SNEGSKA come from the germline V gene (reference sequence). This CDR3 spans 15 amino acids. V shed 0 bases and J 2 bases; nucleotides not matched to a gene: 4. The CDR3 here is CSARDSLAGAYEQYF. As DNA, the CDR3 is TGCAGTGCTAGAGACAGTCTAGCGGGGGCCTACGAGCAGTACTTC.

This clonotype has more than one count but fewer than ten. The chain has TRBV24-1 and TRBJ1-1; no clear D. Germline values: CDR1 KGHDR, CDR2 SFDVKD. V lost 3 bases and J 1 base, leaving 11 bases between the germline ends. CDR3 length: 15 amino acids. In nucleotides, the CDR3 is TGTGCCACCAGTGATGCGGAGGGTCCGAACACTGAAGCTTTCTTT. Amino acids: CATSDAEGPNTEAFF.

This clonotype has only a few counts. This chain links TRBV30 with TRBJ2-7, with TRBD2 as a possible D gene (6 bases). V was clipped by 0 bases and J by 1 base, with 13 bases between them. CDR3 length equals 15 residues. The germline V gene has CDR1 GTSNPN and CDR2 SVGIG (reference sequence). CDR3 nucleotides: TGTGCCTGGAGTGTACGGGGGAGTCTGTCCTACGAGCAGTACTTC. Protein product: CAWSVRGSLSYEQYF.